The T cell receptor beta chain under discussion was sequenced for a study of blood T cell repertoires in COVID-19. Background on the study: Collection of acute and convalescent COVID-19 samples took place in the United States, Italy and Spain. Sample material is recorded as cDNA or gDNA derived from T cells, B-cell-depleted T cells, or PBMCs.

Only in-frame clones appear in the TCRdb table, and some are missing; sequencing was by immunoSEQ multiplex PCR. Among tens of thousands of clones, roughly four fifths were seen once, and the ten largest hold roughly 4.2%. This TCR was recovered from a woman aged 60-75 years with acute or convalescent COVID-19. The sequenced material came from peripheral blood.

CDR3 loop: CASSSLRRDRAGANVLTF. The CDR3 DNA is TGTGCCAGCAGTTCCCTCAGGAGGGACAGGGCTGGGGCCAACGTCCTGACTTTC. V usage is TRBV27 and J usage is TRBJ2-6; 9 bases fit TRBD1. Germline CDR1 is MNHEY and CDR2 is SMNVEV (reference sequence). The CDR3 is made up of 18 amino acids. The J segment lost 2 bases and the V segment lost 4 bases, leaving 9 bases of the junction unmatched.